Shown below are 32 T cell receptor beta chains from a single sample sequenced in a study of cytomegalovirus exposure and HLA in healthy donors. PCR used 60 Vbeta primers and 13 Jbeta primers. Some clones are missing from TCRdb's copy, which holds only in-frame ones; the method was immunoSEQ multiplex PCR. Of nearly 200,000 clones in the sample, roughly 80% were seen once. The sequencing input was PBMCs. These receptors all stem from a woman aged 30 to 39 in good health and CMV-seropositive.

V and J are TRBV5-8 and TRBJ2-1; 7 nucleotides agree with TRBD1. This CDR3 has 15 amino acids. CDR1 is SGHTS, CDR2 YDEGEE, per germline. V shed 2 bases, J shed 2 bases, and the junction held 4 bases outside the gene matches. Here the CDR3 DNA reads TGTGCCAGCAGCTTAACAGGGGCACCCTACAATGAGCAGTTCTTC. This codes for CASSLTGAPYNEQFF.

This chain uses TRBV6-6 with TRBJ1-5; tentative D call: TRBD1 (5 bases). Trimming took 7 bases from V and 0 from J, leaving 16 bases between them. The germline V gene encodes CDR1 MNHNY and CDR2 SVGAGI (reference sequence). The CDR3 is made up of 16 amino acids. The CDR3 bases are TGTGCCAGCACCCAAAGTAGGGGTTATAGCAATCAGCCCCAGCATTTT. Encoded protein: CASTQSRGYSNQPQHF.

The chain uses TRBV7-3 and TRBJ2-3; tentatively, D is TRBD2 (5 bases). Germline CDR1 SGHTA, CDR2 FQGTGA. Trimming stripped 0 bases from V and 4 bases from J, with 11 bases between. The CDR3 has 15 amino acids. The CDR3 nucleotides are TGTGCCAGCAGCTTAACCCGAGGGCTTCCAGATACGCAGTATTTT. Protein: CASSLTRGLPDTQYF.

This chain uses TRBV11-1 with TRBJ1-6; TRBD1 aligns across 8 bases. The V gene end was trimmed by 5 bases and the J gene end by 5 bases; junction bases not matched to a gene: 2. The CDR3 totals 14 residues. Germline V gives CDR1 SGHAT, CDR2 FQDESV (reference sequence). CDR3 sequence: CASSRTGNNSPLHF. For the CDR3, the DNA is TGTGCCAGCAGCCGGACAGGGAATAATTCACCCCTCCACTTT.

The chain has TRBV25-1 and TRBJ1-1, with TRBD1 identical over 7 bases. Germline V gene data show CDR1 as MGHDK and CDR2 as SYGVNS. J gave up 4 bases and V 1 base, and 6 bases lay outside the gene matches. The CDR3 has 15 residues. The CDR3 is CASSESLQGSTEAFF. CDR3 bases: TGTGCCAGCAGTGAATCCCTACAGGGGAGCACTGAAGCTTTCTTT. Complete variable domain (other parts from reference TRBV25-1 and TRBJ1-1): EADIYQTPRYLVIGTGKKITLECSQTMGHDKMYWYQQDPGMELHLIHYSYGVNSTEKGDLSSESTVSRIRTEHFPLTLESARPSHTSQYLCASSESLQGSTEAFFGQGTRLTVV.

The chain uses TRBV6-6 and TRBJ1-5; 9 bases match TRBD1. Germline lookup yields CDR1 MNHNY and CDR2 SVGAGI (reference sequence). V dropped 4 bases and J dropped 3; count of bases not matched to a gene: 4. CDR3 length: 15 residues. CDR3 sequence (DNA): TGTGCCAGCAGTTCCGGGACAGGGTACAATCAGCCCCAGCATTTT. Translated: CASSSGTGYNQPQHF.

The chain uses TRBV20-1 and TRBJ1-2; D gene uncertain. CDR3 length: 11 amino acids. Germline V lookup: CDR1 DFQATT, CDR2 SNEGSKA (reference sequence). V was cut by 5 bases and J by 4 bases, with 8 bases left in between. CDR3 protein: CSAQSSYGYTF. The DNA for the CDR3 is TGCAGTGCTCAGTCGTCCTATGGCTACACCTTC.

The chain joins TRBV7-2 to TRBJ1-5; TRBD1 is a possible D gene (5 bases). The CDR3 extends over 14 amino acids. V lost 4 bases and J 5 bases, leaving 12 bases between the germline ends. Germline CDR1 is SGHTA and CDR2 is FQGNSA. In nucleotides, the CDR3 is TGTGCCAGCAGCTCTCATCAGGGATATCAGCCCCAGCATTTT. This translates into CASSSHQGYQPQHF.

Only a few counts were recorded for this clone. The J gene is TRBJ2-7, the V gene TRBV11-3; 14 bases agree with TRBD2. V shed 5 bases and J 5 bases; nucleotides not matched to a gene: 5. There are 15 residues in the CDR3. CDR1 and CDR2 from the germline V gene are SGHNT and YENEEA. The CDR3 loop reads CASSPGTSGRNEQYF. The CDR3 DNA reads as TGTGCCAGCAGCCCTGGGACTAGCGGGAGAAACGAGCAGTACTTC.

The genes are TRBV20-1 and TRBJ1-4; no clear D. The CDR3 length is 11 residues. The germline V and J ends were trimmed by 3 bases and 8 bases, with 7 bases remaining between them. Germline loops: CDR1 DFQATT, CDR2 SNEGSKA (reference sequence). In DNA, the CDR3 is TGCAGTGCTAGTGGACTCGAAAAACTGTTTTTT. As protein: CSASGLEKLFF.

The V gene is TRBV5-5, the J gene TRBJ1-1; D might be TRBD1 (6 bases). CDR3 length equals 15 residues. Germline V lookup: CDR1 SGHKS, CDR2 YYEKEE (reference sequence). Deletions cut 0 bases from V and 9 bases from J, with 18 bases between. CDR3 sequence: CASSLVQGFLSKAFF. In DNA, the CDR3 is TGTGCCAGCAGCTTGGTCCAGGGGTTTCTTTCCAAAGCTTTCTTT.

This clone has just a few counts. The rearrangement joins TRBV4-1 to TRBJ1-2; TRBD1 agrees at 7 bases. Germline-derived CDR1 and CDR2 are MGHRA and YSYEKL. V was pared by 2 bases and J by 8 bases, with 8 bases of the junction left unmatched. The CDR3 is made up of 14 amino acids. In DNA, the CDR3 is TGCGCCAGCAGCCAACCAGACAGGGTATACGGCTACACCTTC. Encoded protein: CASSQPDRVYGYTF.

This rearrangement joins TRBV5-1 to TRBJ1-1; weak D call: TRBD1 (5 bases). V was cut by 0 bases and J by 3 bases, with 9 bases left in between. CDR1 is SGHRS and CDR2 is YFSETQ in the germline V gene. This CDR3 is built from 14 residues. This CDR3 is CASSLEGIDTEAFF. CDR3 coding DNA: TGCGCCAGCAGCTTGGAGGGGATAGACACTGAAGCTTTCTTT.

The CDR3 DNA is TGTGCCAGCAGCTTAATCGGCCAGCCTGAGGGTGGCTACACCTTC. Translating it yields CASSLIGQPEGGYTF. The chain couples TRBV7-3 to TRBJ1-2; unclear D gene. This CDR3 is 15 amino acids long. From germline, CDR1 is SGHTA and CDR2 FQGTGA. V was pared by 1 base and J by 7 bases, with 16 bases between.

Comment on this clone: Additional DNA sequences in this sample encode the identical CDR3. This chain links TRBV27 with TRBJ2-3; 8 bases line up with TRBD1. The V segment lost 6 bases and the J segment 6 bases; nucleotides outside the gene matches: 8. Germline loops: CDR1 MNHEY, CDR2 SMNVEV (reference sequence). The CDR3 extends over 14 amino acids. This CDR3 reads CASSQGALGDTQYF. The CDR3 DNA sequence: TGTGCCAGCAGCCAGGGGGCCCTCGGGGATACGCAGTATTTT.

The chain combines TRBV27 with TRBJ1-2, with D possibly TRBD1 on 5 matching bases. V shed 8 bases and J shed 2 bases, with 15 bases lying between them. This CDR3 has 14 residues. The germline CDR1 and CDR2 sequences are MNHEY and SMNVEV (reference sequence). The DNA of the CDR3 is TGTGCCAGCCGCCCGAGGACACTGAACTATGGCTACACCTTC. It codes for CASRPRTLNYGYTF.

This sequence joins TRBV4-3 and TRBJ2-1, with D possibly being TRBD2 (5 bases). The germline CDR1 and CDR2 sequences are LGHNA and YSLEER. The CDR3 consists of 15 residues. V was shortened by 0 bases and J by 8 bases, with 14 bases between the two germline ends. CDR3 amino acids: CASSQDLTRGDEQFF. The CDR3 DNA follows: TGCGCCAGCAGCCAAGATCTGACCCGGGGTGATGAGCAGTTCTTC.

This chain uses TRBV7-2 with TRBJ2-1, with 9 nucleotides matching TRBD2. The V and J ends lost 1 base and 7 bases, in that order; junction bases with no gene match: 5. This CDR3 is built from 15 residues. The germline gives CDR1 SGHTA, CDR2 FQGNSA. CDR3 DNA: TGTGCCAGCAGCTTAGGTCTTGCGGGAGGGAATGAGCAGTTCTTC. Its protein product is CASSLGLAGGNEQFF.

The rearrangement links TRBV21-1 to TRBJ2-7; TRBD1 reflects the table's D call only, with no check against the DNA. TRBV21-1 is a documented pseudogene. The CDR3 runs 14 residues. The CDR3 DNA follows: TGTGCCAGCAGCAAACCAGGGTCTAAATACGAGCAGTACTTC. Protein sequence: CASSKPGSKYEQYF.

This clone was observed once. V usage is TRBV14 and J usage is TRBJ2-7, with 8 bases identical to TRBD2. J gave up 4 bases and V 1 base, and 6 bases lay outside the gene matches. Looked up from germline, CDR1 is SGHDN and CDR2 is FVKESK. The CDR3 runs to 15 residues. The CDR3 reads CASSQGGSGTYEQYF. The CDR3 bases are TGTGCCAGCAGCCAAGGTGGTAGCGGGACATACGAGCAGTACTTC. Drawing the rest from reference TRBV14 and TRBJ2-7, the complete variable domain is EAGVTQFPSHSVIEKGQTVTLRCDPISGHDNLYWYRRVMGKEIKFLLHFVKESKQDESGMPNNRFLAERTGGTYSTLKVQPAELEDSGVYFCASSQGGSGTYEQYFGPGTRLTVT.

J is TRBJ2-4 and V is TRBV7-8; D is ambiguous. CDR1 and CDR2 (germline): SGHVS, FQNEAQ. V was clipped by 8 bases and J by 3 bases, with 20 bases between them. The CDR3 contains 16 residues. The DNA of the CDR3 is TGTGCCAGCGCCCCGTTCCCGCGTTCGGGCAAAAACATTCAGTACTTC. It translates to CASAPFPRSGKNIQYF.

This sequence joins TRBV5-8 and TRBJ1-5; D is ambiguous. CDR1 and CDR2 from the germline V gene are SGHTS and YDEGEE. V gave up 5 bases and J gave up 7 bases, with 7 bases separating them. There are 11 residues in the CDR3. DNA of the CDR3: TGTGCCAGCAGGGAGAGGCAGCCCCAGCATTTT. It codes for CASRERQPQHF. Variable domain in full (rest from reference TRBV5-8 and TRBJ1-5): EAGVTQSPTHLIKTRGQQATLRCSPISGHTSVYWYQQALGLGLQFLLWYDEGEERNRGNFPPRFSGRQFPNYSSELNVNALELEDSALYLCASRERQPQHFGDGTRLSIL.

In this sample, this clone turned up once. The chain carries TRBV28 and TRBJ1-3; D unclear. Germline V lookup: CDR1 MDHEN, CDR2 SYDVKM. Trimming removed 2 bases at V and 0 bases at J, with 5 bases between. This CDR3 is 14 amino acids long. The DNA of the CDR3 is TGTGCCAGCAGTTTACGTATCTCTGGAAACACCATATATTTT. This encodes CASSLRISGNTIYF.

The chain joins TRBV7-2 to TRBJ2-1, with 9 bases fitting TRBD2. J was trimmed by 0 bases and V by 5 bases; bases with no gene match: 2. Germline-derived CDR1 and CDR2 are SGHTA and FQGNSA. CDR3 length: 15 amino acids. CDR3 in amino acids: CASSTGLASYNEQFF. Written as DNA, the CDR3 is TGTGCCAGCAGCACGGGACTAGCCTCCTACAATGAGCAGTTCTTC.

In its sample, this clone was seen a few times. The V gene is TRBV9, the J gene TRBJ1-1; no reliable D call. V was cut by 0 bases and J by 9 bases, with 12 bases left in between. Germline-derived CDR1 and CDR2 are SGDLS and YYNGEE. The CDR3 is 13 amino acids. The CDR3: CASSVEHRGKAFF. CDR3 coding DNA: TGTGCCAGCAGCGTAGAACACAGAGGGAAAGCTTTCTTT.

The rearrangement joins TRBV30 to TRBJ1-5; D is perhaps TRBD1 (5 bases). Germline loops: CDR1 GTSNPN, CDR2 SVGIG (reference sequence). The CDR3 spans 15 residues. V was cut by 0 bases and J by 7 bases, with 16 bases left in between. In DNA form, the CDR3 reads TGTGCCTGGAGTGTACAAGACAGTCTACGCCAGCCCCAGCATTTT. Translated: CAWSVQDSLRQPQHF.

The chain uses TRBV30 and TRBJ2-1; 9 bases map to TRBD2. This CDR3 has 14 residues. J lost 6 bases, V lost 1 base, and 4 bases had no gene match. Germline V gene sequence: CDR1 GTSNPN, CDR2 SVGIG (reference sequence). This CDR3 reads CAWSEGLAPNEQFF. The CDR3 DNA reads TGTGCCTGGAGTGAGGGACTAGCCCCCAATGAGCAGTTCTTC.

V gene TRBV4-1 combines with J gene TRBJ2-5; tentatively, D is TRBD2 (7 bases). V lost 4 bases, J lost 5 bases, and 20 bases lay in between. This CDR3 has 16 amino acids. Germline CDR1 MGHRA, CDR2 YSYEKL. The CDR3 DNA follows: TGCGCCAGCAGCCGGGACACGCTAGCGGCCGTGGAGACCCAGTACTTC. It codes for CASSRDTLAAVETQYF.

The chain uses TRBV4-3 and TRBJ1-3; the D is unclear. The V end was cut by 4 bases, the J end by 4 bases, with 14 bases between. The CDR3 runs to 15 residues. Germline CDR1 reads LGHNA; CDR2 reads YSLEER. Here the CDR3 reads CASSPGRGSGNTIYF. Here the CDR3 DNA reads TGCGCCAGCAGCCCCGGTCGGGGATCCGGAAACACCATATATTTT.

The chain carries TRBV10-3 and TRBJ2-7, with TRBD1 identical over 8 bases. The CDR3 consists of 15 residues. J lost 3 bases, V lost 2 bases, and 6 bases had no gene match. The germline V gene has CDR1 ENHRY and CDR2 SYGVKD. The CDR3 sequence is CAISEKGTGSYEQYF. CDR3 bases: TGTGCCATCAGTGAGAAAGGGACAGGTAGCTACGAGCAGTACTTC.

The V call is TRBV7-8, the J call TRBJ2-7; 7 bases map to TRBD2. Germline lookup yields CDR1 SGHVS and CDR2 FQNEAQ. J gave up 0 bases and V 4 bases, and 12 bases lay outside the gene matches. The CDR3 length is 17 residues. Written as DNA, the CDR3 is TGTGCCAGCAGCTCTCTACCTAGCGGATACAGCTCCTACGAGCAGTACTTC. This translates into CASSSLPSGYSSYEQYF. Full variable domain (outside the CDR3, taken from reference TRBV7-8 and TRBJ2-7): GAGVSQSPRYKVAKRGQDVALRCDPISGHVSLFWYQQALGQGPEFLTYFQNEAQLDKSGLPSDRFFAERPEGSVSTLKIQRTQQEDSAVYLCASSSLPSGYSSYEQYFGPGTRLTVT.

The chain couples TRBV11-3 to TRBJ2-7; the match to TRBD1 covers 10 bases. V was pared by 4 bases and J by 12 bases, with 12 bases of the junction left unmatched. CDR1 SGHNT and CDR2 YENEEA come from the germline V gene. The CDR3 is made up of 14 amino acids. CDR3 protein: CASSSTGGQGSMYF. CDR3 DNA sequence: TGTGCCAGCAGCTCAACTGGGGGACAGGGGAGTATGTACTTC. The full variable domain, in which reference TRBV11-3 and TRBJ2-7 provide the parts outside the CDR3, is EAGVVQSPRYKIIEKKQPVAFWCNPISGHNTLYWYLQNLGQGPELLIRYENEEAVDDSQLPKDRFSAERLKGVDSTLKIQPAELGDSAVYLCASSSTGGQGSMYFGPGTRLTVT.